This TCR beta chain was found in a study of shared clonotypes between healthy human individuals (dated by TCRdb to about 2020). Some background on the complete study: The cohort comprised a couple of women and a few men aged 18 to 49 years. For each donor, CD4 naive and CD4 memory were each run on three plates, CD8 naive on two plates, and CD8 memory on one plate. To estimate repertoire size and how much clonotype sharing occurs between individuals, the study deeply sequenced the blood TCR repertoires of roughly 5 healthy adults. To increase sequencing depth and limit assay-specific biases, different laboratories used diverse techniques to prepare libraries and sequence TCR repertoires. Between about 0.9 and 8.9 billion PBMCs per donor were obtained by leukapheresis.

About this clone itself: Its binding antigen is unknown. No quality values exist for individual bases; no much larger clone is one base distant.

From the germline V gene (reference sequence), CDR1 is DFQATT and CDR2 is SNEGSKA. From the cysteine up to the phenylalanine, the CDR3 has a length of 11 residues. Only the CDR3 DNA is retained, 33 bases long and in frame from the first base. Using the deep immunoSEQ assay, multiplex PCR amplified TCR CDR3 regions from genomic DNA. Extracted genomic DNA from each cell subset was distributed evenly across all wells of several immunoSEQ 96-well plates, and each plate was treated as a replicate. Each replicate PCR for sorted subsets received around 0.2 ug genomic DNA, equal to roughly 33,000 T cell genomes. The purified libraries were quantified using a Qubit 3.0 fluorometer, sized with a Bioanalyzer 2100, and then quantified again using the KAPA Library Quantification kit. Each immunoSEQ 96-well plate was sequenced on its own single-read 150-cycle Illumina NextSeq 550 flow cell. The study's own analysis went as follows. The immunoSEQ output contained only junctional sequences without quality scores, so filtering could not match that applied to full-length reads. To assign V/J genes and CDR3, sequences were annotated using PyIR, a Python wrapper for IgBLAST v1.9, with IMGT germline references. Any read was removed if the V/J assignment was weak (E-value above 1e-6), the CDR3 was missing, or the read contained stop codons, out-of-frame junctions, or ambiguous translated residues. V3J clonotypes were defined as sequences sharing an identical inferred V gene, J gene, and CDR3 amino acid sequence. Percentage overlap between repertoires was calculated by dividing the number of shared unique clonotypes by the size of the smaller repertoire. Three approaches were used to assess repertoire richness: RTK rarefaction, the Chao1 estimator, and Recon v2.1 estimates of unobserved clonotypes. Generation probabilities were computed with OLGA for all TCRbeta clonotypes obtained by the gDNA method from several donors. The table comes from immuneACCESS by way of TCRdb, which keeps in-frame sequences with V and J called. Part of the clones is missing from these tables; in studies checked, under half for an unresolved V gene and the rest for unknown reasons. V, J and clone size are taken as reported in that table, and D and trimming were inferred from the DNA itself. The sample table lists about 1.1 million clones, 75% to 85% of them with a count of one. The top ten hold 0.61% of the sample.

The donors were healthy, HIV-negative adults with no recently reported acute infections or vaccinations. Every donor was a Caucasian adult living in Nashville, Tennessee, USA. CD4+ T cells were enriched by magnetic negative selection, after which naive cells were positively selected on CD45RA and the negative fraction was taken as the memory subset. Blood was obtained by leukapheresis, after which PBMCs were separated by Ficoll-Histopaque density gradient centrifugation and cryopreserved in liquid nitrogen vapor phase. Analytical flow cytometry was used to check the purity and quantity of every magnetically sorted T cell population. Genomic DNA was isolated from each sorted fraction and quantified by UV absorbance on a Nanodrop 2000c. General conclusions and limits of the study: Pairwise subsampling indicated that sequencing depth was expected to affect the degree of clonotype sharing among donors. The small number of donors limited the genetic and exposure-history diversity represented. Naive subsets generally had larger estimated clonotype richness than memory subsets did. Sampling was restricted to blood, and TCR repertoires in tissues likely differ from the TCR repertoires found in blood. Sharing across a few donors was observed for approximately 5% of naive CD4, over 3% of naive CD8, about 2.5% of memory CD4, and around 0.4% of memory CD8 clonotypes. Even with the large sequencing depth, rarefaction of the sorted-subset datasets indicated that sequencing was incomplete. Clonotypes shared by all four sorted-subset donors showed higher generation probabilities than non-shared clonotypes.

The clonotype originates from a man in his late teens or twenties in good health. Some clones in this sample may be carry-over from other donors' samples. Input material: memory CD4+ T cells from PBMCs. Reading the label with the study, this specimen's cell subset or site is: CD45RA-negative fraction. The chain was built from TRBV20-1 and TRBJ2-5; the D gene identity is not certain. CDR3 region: CSDKDGETQYF. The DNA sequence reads TGCAGCGACAAGGATGGCGAGACCCAGTACTTC.